Given below is one TCR beta chain in context. Its antigen is unknown. The data belong to a study of post-analysis software for immune sequencing data. Looking at the study overall: There were relapsing-remitting, secondary progressive and progressive-relapsing multiple sclerosis among the disease courses included.

Carried by the TCR beta cDNA libraries were unique molecular identifiers. Each CDR3 protein gets one entry after TCRdb re-called the PCR reads with MiXCR. The data contain about half a million distinct CDR3 sequences, roughly 45% of them seen just once; the ten biggest clones take up 9% to 14%. Findings and caveats of the study: Five or six TRBV segments were significantly more frequent in patients than in controls. TRBV5-6, TRBV5-1 and TRBV20-1 were among these segments. Under F measure analysis, samples from one preparation batch co-clustered strongly. Compared with controls, patients showed significantly lower normalized Chao1 diversity.

Germline CDR1 reads SGHTA; CDR2 reads FQGNSA. The CDR3 totals 14 residues. Trimming took off 5 bases at V and 2 bases at J, with 13 bases between the two ends. V and J are TRBV7-2 and TRBJ2-7; possible D gene TRBD2, 6 bases. The specimen sequenced was blood. The receptor was derived from a girl aged 10 to 17 with multiple sclerosis. The CDR3 region is CASSPLSGAYEQYF. The CDR3 coding sequence is TGTGCCAGCAGCCCGCTTAGCGGCGCCTACGAGCAGTACTTC. Full variable domain (remainder filled in from reference TRBV7-2 and TRBJ2-7): GAGVSQSPSNKVTEKGKDVELRCDPISGHTALYWYRQSLGQGLEFLIYFQGNSAPDKSGLPSDRFSAERTGGSVSTLTIQRTQQEDSAVYLCASSPLSGAYEQYFGPGTRLTVT.